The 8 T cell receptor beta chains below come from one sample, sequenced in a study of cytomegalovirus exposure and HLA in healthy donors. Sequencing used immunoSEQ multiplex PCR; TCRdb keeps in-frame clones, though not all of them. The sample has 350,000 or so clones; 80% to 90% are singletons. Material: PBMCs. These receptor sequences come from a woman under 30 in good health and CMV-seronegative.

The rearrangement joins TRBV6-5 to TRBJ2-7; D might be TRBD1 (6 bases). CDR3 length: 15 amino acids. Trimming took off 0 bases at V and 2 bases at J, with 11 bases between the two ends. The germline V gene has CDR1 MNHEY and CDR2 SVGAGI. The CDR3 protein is CASSYSSQGTYEQYF. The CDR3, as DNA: TGTGCCAGCAGTTACTCGAGCCAGGGGACCTACGAGCAGTACTTC.

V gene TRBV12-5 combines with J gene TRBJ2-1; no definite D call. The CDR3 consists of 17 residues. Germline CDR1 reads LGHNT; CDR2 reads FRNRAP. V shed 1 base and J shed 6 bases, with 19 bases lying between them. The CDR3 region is CASGLELSGWPSNEQFF. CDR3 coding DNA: TGTGCTAGTGGTTTGGAACTATCCGGATGGCCCTCCAATGAGCAGTTCTTC. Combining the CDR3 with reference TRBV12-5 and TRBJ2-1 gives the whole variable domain DARVTQTPRHKVTEMGQEVTMRCQPILGHNTVFWYRQTMMQGLELLAYFRNRAPLDDSGMPKDRFSAEMPDATLATLKIQPSEPRDSAVYFCASGLELSGWPSNEQFFGPGTRLTVL.

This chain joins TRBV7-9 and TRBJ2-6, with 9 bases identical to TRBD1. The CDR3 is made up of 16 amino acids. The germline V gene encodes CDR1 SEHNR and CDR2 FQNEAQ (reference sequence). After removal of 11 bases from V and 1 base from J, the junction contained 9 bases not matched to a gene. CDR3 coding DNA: TGTGCCGCCGGATCGACAGGGGGATCTGGGGCCAACGTCCTGACTTTC. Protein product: CAAGSTGGSGANVLTF.

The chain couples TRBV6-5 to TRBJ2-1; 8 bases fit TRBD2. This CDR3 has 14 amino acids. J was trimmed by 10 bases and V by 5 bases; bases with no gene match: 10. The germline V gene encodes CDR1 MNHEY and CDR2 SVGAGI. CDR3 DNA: TGTGCCAGCAGTACCGGGGGACTAGTTTGGGAGCAGTTCTTC. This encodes CASSTGGLVWEQFF.

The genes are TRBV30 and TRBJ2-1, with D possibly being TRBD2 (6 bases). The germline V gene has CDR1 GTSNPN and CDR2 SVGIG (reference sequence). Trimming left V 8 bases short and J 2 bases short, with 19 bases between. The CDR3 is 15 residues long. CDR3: CALASGAGTYNEQFF. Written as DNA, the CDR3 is TGTGCCCTAGCCTCTGGGGCGGGAACCTACAATGAGCAGTTCTTC.

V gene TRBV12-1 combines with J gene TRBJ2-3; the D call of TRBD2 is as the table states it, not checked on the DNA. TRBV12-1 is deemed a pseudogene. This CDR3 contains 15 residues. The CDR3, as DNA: TGTGCCAGCCCATTCCGGCCCCCGGGGACAGATACGCAGTATTTT. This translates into CASPFRPPGTDTQYF.

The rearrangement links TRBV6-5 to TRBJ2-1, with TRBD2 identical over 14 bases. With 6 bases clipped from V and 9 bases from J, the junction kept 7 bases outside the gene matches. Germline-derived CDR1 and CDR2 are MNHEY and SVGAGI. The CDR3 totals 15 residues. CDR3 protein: CASRGLAGAGGEQFF. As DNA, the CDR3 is TGTGCCAGCAGGGGACTAGCGGGAGCAGGAGGTGAGCAGTTCTTC.

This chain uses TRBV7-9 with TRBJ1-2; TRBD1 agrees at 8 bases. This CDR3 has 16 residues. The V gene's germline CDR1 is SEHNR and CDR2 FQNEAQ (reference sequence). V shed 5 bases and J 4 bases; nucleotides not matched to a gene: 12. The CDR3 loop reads CASSPTAGGAGYGYTF. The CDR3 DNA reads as TGTGCCAGCAGCCCCACGGCAGGGGGCGCGGGCTATGGCTACACCTTC. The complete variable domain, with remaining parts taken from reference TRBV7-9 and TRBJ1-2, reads DTGVSQNPRHKITKRGQNVTFRCDPISEHNRLYWYRQTLGQGPEFLTYFQNEAQLEKSRLLSDRFSAERPKGSFSTLEIQRTEQGDSAMYLCASSPTAGGAGYGYTFGSGTRLTVV.